This passage covers 28 T cell receptor beta chains from one sample sequenced in a study. MiXCR, run by TCRdb on the reads, gives a single entry per CDR3 protein. The table records some 15,000 distinct CDR3 sequences, approximately 30% of them present only once. The source material was blood. The source is a human donor.

Ten or more counts support this clonotype. The genes are TRBV6-2 or TRBV6-3 and TRBJ2-7, with D maybe TRBD1 (6 bases). Trimming stripped 7 bases from V and 0 bases from J, with 13 bases between. Germline loops: CDR1 MNHEY, CDR2 SVGEGT. This CDR3 is 14 amino acids long. The CDR3 nucleotides are TGTGCCAGCACCAACAGGGTAGCCTCCTACGAGCAGTACTTC. It is translated as CASTNRVASYEQYF.

The chain joins TRBV5-1 to TRBJ2-1; TRBD2 might be the D (6 bases). This CDR3 spans 17 amino acids. Germline CDR1 reads SGHRS; CDR2 reads YFSETQ. Deletions cut 2 bases from V and 0 bases from J, with 15 bases between. The CDR3 DNA follows: TGCGCCAGCAGCTTCCTTAGCGGAGCCAGCTCCTACAATGAGCAGTTCTTC. As protein: CASSFLSGASSYNEQFF.

This clonotype was detected many times. V and J are TRBV20-1 and TRBJ1-2; D might be TRBD1 (5 bases). CDR1 DFQATT and CDR2 SNEGSKA come from the germline V gene (reference sequence). CDR3 length: 12 residues. V lost 5 bases to trimming and J lost 2 bases, with 9 bases between them. CDR3 sequence reads: CSAPTENYGYTF. The CDR3 nucleotides read TGCAGTGCTCCGACAGAGAACTATGGCTACACCTTC.

This clonotype was picked up one time. A much larger clone is a single base away; this may be a read error. J is TRBJ1-1 and V is TRBV20-1; D unresolved. Per the germline V gene, CDR1 is DFQATT and CDR2 is SNEGSKA (reference sequence). The CDR3 extends over 14 amino acids. The CDR3 DNA reads as TGCAGTACTAGAGATCCCCGTATGAACACTGAAGCTTTCTTT. Protein: CSTRDPRMNTEAFF.

To note about this clonotype: Germline is not matched at one junction end, which may reflect a read error. This chain joins TRBV4-1 and TRBJ1-6; D is unclear. Germline CDR1 is MGHRA and CDR2 is YSYEKL. The CDR3 is made up of 15 amino acids. DNA of the CDR3: TGCGCCGGCAGCCAAGGATTCTCCTATAATTCACCCCTCCACTTT. It yields the protein CAGSQGFSYNSPLHF.

In this sample, this clonotype is medium-sized. The chain recombines TRBV4-3 with TRBJ2-6; D unresolved. The CDR3 is made up of 16 amino acids. CDR1 and CDR2 from the germline V gene are LGHNA and YSLEER. The V end lost 0 bases, the J end lost 4 bases, and 10 bases lay between the germline ends. CDR3 sequence reads: CASSQDHSSGANVLTF. CDR3 nucleotides: TGCGCCAGCAGCCAAGACCACAGTTCCGGGGCCAACGTCCTGACTTTC.

The chain joins TRBV7-2 to TRBJ1-1; a weak D match, TRBD1 (5 bases). V was cut by 3 bases and J by 5 bases, with 13 bases left in between. The CDR3 consists of 14 residues. CDR1 and CDR2 (germline): SGHTA, FQGNSA. In DNA, the CDR3 is TGTGCCAGCAGCTTTCTGGGGGGGTTTACTGAAGCTTTCTTT. It is translated as CASSFLGGFTEAFF.

This clonotype is judged large. The genes are TRBV4-2 and TRBJ2-1, with 7 bases aligning to TRBD1. The J segment lost 4 bases and the V segment lost 2 bases, leaving 8 bases of the junction unmatched. The CDR3 extends over 16 amino acids. Per germline, CDR1 LGHNA and CDR2 YNFKEQ. This CDR3 reads CASSQPTGVGYNEQFF. The CDR3 DNA sequence: TGTGCCAGCAGCCAACCTACAGGGGTTGGTTACAATGAGCAGTTCTTC.

This clonotype was seen repeatedly, ten times or more. This sequence joins TRBV29-1 and TRBJ1-3; TRBD1 aligns across 8 bases. CDR3 length: 14 residues. CDR1 is SQVTM and CDR2 is ANQGSEA in the germline V gene. The V and J ends lost 7 bases and 3 bases, in that order; junction bases with no gene match: 8. CDR3 amino acids: CSASPGTGGNTIYF. Written as DNA, the CDR3 is TGCAGCGCATCCCCAGGGACAGGTGGAAACACCATATATTTT. The full variable domain, in which reference TRBV29-1 and TRBJ1-3 provide the parts outside the CDR3, is SAVISQKPSRDICQRGTSLTIQCQVDSQVTMMFWYRQQPGQSLTLIATANQGSEATYESGFVIDKFPISRPNLTFSTLTVSNMSPEDSSIYLCSASPGTGGNTIYFGEGSWLTVV.

This chain uses TRBV6-2 or TRBV6-3 with TRBJ2-1, with TRBD2 identical over 11 bases. CDR1 is MNHEY, CDR2 SVGEGT, per germline. This CDR3 contains 14 residues. J was trimmed by 6 bases and V by 4 bases; bases with no gene match: 2. The CDR3 sequence is CASSSTSGINEQFF. For the CDR3, the DNA is TGTGCCAGCAGTTCGACTAGCGGGATCAATGAGCAGTTCTTC.

This clonotype was counted many times. The rearrangement uses TRBV20-1 and TRBJ2-5; a weak D match, TRBD2 (6 bases). Trimming removed 6 bases from V and 2 bases from J, with 16 bases in between. The CDR3 covers 14 residues. The germline V gene encodes CDR1 DFQATT and CDR2 SNEGSKA (reference sequence). DNA for the CDR3: TGCAGTGCCCTAAAGGCGGGACGGCAAGAGACCCAGTACTTC. The encoded protein is CSALKAGRQETQYF.

Sample share makes this clonotype medium-sized (0.01 to 0.1%). The chain couples TRBV4-3 to TRBJ2-1; no clear D gene. The CDR3 consists of 13 residues. V lost 1 base, J lost 4 bases, and 5 bases lay in between. Per the germline V gene, CDR1 is LGHNA and CDR2 is YSLEER. CDR3 sequence (DNA): TGCGCCAGCAGCCAAGTTACTTACAATGAGCAGTTCTTC. Translating gives CASSQVTYNEQFF.

Concerning this clonotype: A much larger clone lies a single base off, so this may be a read error. The chain combines TRBV4-3 with TRBJ1-1; 7 nucleotides match TRBD1. This CDR3 has 15 residues. In germline, CDR1 is LGHNA, CDR2 YSLEER. The CDR3 sequence: CTSSQEMAGGGEAFF. CDR3 DNA sequence: TGCACCAGCAGCCAAGAGATGGCAGGGGGTGGCGAAGCTTTCTTT.

The chain recombines TRBV4-1 with TRBJ1-6; 9 bases fit TRBD1. Trimming took 4 bases from V and 8 from J; bases not matched to a gene: 3. Germline CDR1 and CDR2: MGHRA and YSYEKL. This CDR3 is 14 amino acids long. CDR3 protein: CASSRGQGYSPLHF. In DNA form, the CDR3 reads TGCGCCAGCAGCCGGGGACAGGGCTATTCACCCCTCCACTTT.

Comments on this clonotype: This sequence may be a read error, since a much larger clone differs from it by one base. The chain couples TRBV4-3 to TRBJ2-7; 10 bases are a match to TRBD2. J was trimmed by 7 bases and V by 4 bases; bases with no gene match: 10. The CDR3 contains 15 residues. From germline, CDR1 is LGHNA and CDR2 YSLEER. The CDR3 here is CASSLQAGGRFEQYF. CDR3 nucleotides: TGCGCCAGCAGCCTCCAAGCGGGAGGGCGATTTGAGCAGTACTTC.

The V call is TRBV3-1, the J call TRBJ2-5; 11 nucleotides match TRBD2. Looked up from germline, CDR1 is LGHDT and CDR2 is YNNKEL (reference sequence). V trimming: 1 base; J trimming: 5 bases; junction bases outside the gene matches: 3. The CDR3 has 15 amino acids. Here the CDR3 DNA reads TGTGCCAGCAGCCAAGGACTAGCGGGAAACGAGACCCAGTACTTC. The encoded protein is CASSQGLAGNETQYF.

This clonotype came up once. V gene TRBV29-1 combines with J gene TRBJ2-6; 10 positions agree with TRBD1. The CDR3 sequence is 15 residues long. Losses at the gene ends were 4 bases for V and 2 bases for J; bases not matched to a gene: 2. Germline CDR1 and CDR2: SQVTM and ANQGSEA. CDR3 DNA sequence: TGCAGCGTTGTGGGGACAGGGGCTGGGGCCAACGTCCTGACTTTC. It is translated as CSVVGTGAGANVLTF.

V usage is TRBV18 and J usage is TRBJ2-7; 9 bases are shared with TRBD1. Trimming took 4 bases from V and 2 from J; bases not matched to a gene: 3. Germline CDR1 KGHSH, CDR2 LQKENI. This CDR3 region has 14 residues. CDR3 sequence reads: CASSQDRGTYEQYF. The CDR3 DNA is TGTGCCAGCTCACAGGACAGGGGTACCTACGAGCAGTACTTC.

On this clonotype: This clone may be a read error of a much larger clone one base away. The chain carries TRBV4-3 and TRBJ2-1; 10 positions agree with TRBD2. The germline V gene encodes CDR1 LGHNA and CDR2 YSLEER. The V segment lost 5 bases and the J segment 6 bases; nucleotides outside the gene matches: 7. The CDR3 contains 15 residues. The CDR3 region has the DNA TGCGCCAGCAGCTCGAACATAGCGGGGGGCAATGAGCAGTTCTTC. Protein product: CASSSNIAGGNEQFF.

This clonotype was found many times. V and J are TRBV29-1 and TRBJ1-2, with TRBD1 as a possible D gene (6 bases). The V end was cut by 6 bases, the J end by 7 bases, with 12 bases between. The CDR3 is 11 residues long. Looked up from germline, CDR1 is SQVTM and CDR2 is ANQGSEA. The CDR3 spells CSVFRGGGYTF. The CDR3 nucleotides read TGCAGCGTCTTCAGGGGTGGTGGCTACACCTTC.

This clonotype was recorded a few times. The chain uses TRBV28 and TRBJ2-2, with a possible D match to TRBD2 (5 bases). The CDR3 has 14 residues. Trimming took off 4 bases at V and 6 bases at J, with 12 bases between the two ends. The germline CDR1 and CDR2 sequences are MDHEN and SYDVKM. The CDR3: CASSSISGAGELFF. Here the CDR3 DNA reads TGTGCCAGCAGTTCGATAAGCGGCGCCGGGGAGCTGTTTTTT.

This clonotype occurred many times. The rearrangement uses TRBV29-1 and TRBJ2-7; 14 bases map to TRBD2. Germline V CDR1 and CDR2: SQVTM, ANQGSEA. Trimming at V came to 6 bases and at J to 4 bases, leaving 8 bases not matched to a gene. The CDR3 covers 15 residues. The CDR3 reads CSVLGTSGRRYEQYF. The CDR3 DNA sequence: TGCAGCGTACTCGGGACTAGCGGGAGACGGTACGAGCAGTACTTC.

The table lists this clonotype with many counts. The rearrangement links TRBV4-3 to TRBJ2-3, with 11 bases lining up with TRBD2. This CDR3 contains 15 residues. From germline, CDR1 is LGHNA and CDR2 YSLEER. Trimming cost V 2 bases and J 6 bases; bases outside gene matches: 4. The CDR3 is CASSQLTSGMDTQYF. In nucleotides, the CDR3 is TGCGCCAGCAGCCAACTGACTAGCGGGATGGATACGCAGTATTTT.

Regarding this clonotype: The conserved closing phenylalanine or tryptophan is absent in this CDR3, likely reflecting a read error. No DNA is shown, since the ends of the CDR3 on it are uncertain; the CDR3 is the one TCRdb lists. The chain links TRBV4-2 to TRBJ2-1. Ends included, the CDR3 has 8 residues. Germline V gene sequence: CDR1 LGHNA, CDR2 YNFKEQ. CDR3: CASSSSIS.

As to this clonotype: Germline is not matched at one junction end, which may reflect a read error. The chain joins TRBV28 to TRBJ1-1; D ambiguous. The CDR3 is 14 residues long. Germline CDR1 MDHEN, CDR2 SYDVKM. The chain's CDR3 is CASRLFSTHTEAFF. For the CDR3, the DNA is TGTGCCAGCCGTTTATTTTCTACTCACACTGAAGCTTTCTTT.

This clonotype was counted ten times or more. The rearrangement joins TRBV7-8 to TRBJ2-5; weak D call: TRBD1 (6 bases). Trimming stripped 1 base from V and 2 bases from J, with 8 bases between. This CDR3 comprises 14 residues. Germline lookup yields CDR1 SGHVS and CDR2 FQNEAQ. The CDR3 DNA follows: TGTGCCAGCAGCTTAGAGCAGGGGCAAGAGACCCAGTACTTC. It specifies CASSLEQGQETQYF.

Note on this clonotype: The junction does not match germline at one end; this may be a read error. The genes are TRBV4-3 and TRBJ1-3, with D uncertain. This CDR3 spans 14 amino acids. Germline loops: CDR1 LGHNA, CDR2 YSLEER. In DNA form, the CDR3 reads TGCGCCAGCAGCCATTCGAGCTCTGTAAACACCATATATTTT. Translation: CASSHSSSVNTIYF.

About this clonotype: Just one base apart from a much larger clone, this may be a read error. The V call is TRBV4-3, the J call TRBJ1-5; TRBD1 is a possible D gene (5 bases). This CDR3 contains 13 residues. CDR1 is LGHNA and CDR2 is YSLEER in the germline V gene. The CDR3 spells CASNQDQGQPQHF. The CDR3, as DNA: TGCGCCAGCAACCAAGATCAGGGTCAGCCCCAGCATTTT.